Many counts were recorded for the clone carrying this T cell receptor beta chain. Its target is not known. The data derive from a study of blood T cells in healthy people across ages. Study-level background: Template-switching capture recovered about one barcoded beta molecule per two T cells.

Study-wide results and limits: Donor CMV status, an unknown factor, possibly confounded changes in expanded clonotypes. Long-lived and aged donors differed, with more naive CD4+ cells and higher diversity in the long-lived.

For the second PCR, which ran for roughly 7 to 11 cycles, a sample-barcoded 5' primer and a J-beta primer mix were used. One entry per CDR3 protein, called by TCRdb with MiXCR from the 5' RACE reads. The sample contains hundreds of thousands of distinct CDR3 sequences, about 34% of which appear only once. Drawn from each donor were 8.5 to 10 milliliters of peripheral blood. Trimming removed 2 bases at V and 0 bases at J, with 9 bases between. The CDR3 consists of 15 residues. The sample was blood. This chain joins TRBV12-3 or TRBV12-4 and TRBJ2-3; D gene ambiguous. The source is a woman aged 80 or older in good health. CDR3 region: CASSLQRASTDTQYF. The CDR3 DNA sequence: TGTGCCAGCAGTTTACAACGAGCCAGCACAGATACGCAGTATTTT.